Below are 14 T cell receptor beta chains sequenced from a single sample in a study of T-cell reconstitution after alpha-beta-depleted transplantation in children. Construction of the TCRbeta library involved unique molecular identifiers. TCRdb recomputed calls from the PCR reads with MiXCR, one row per CDR3 protein. The table lists some 830,000 distinct CDR3 sequences, approximately 15% of them singletons. The source was PBMCs, mostly from graft donor cells, collected 360 days after TCRalphabeta/CD19-depleted stem cell transplant. The source of these receptors is a male patient younger than 18 who had a stem cell transplant for acute lymphoblastic leukemia, so the T cells may come from the graft donor.

This clonotype has ten or more counts. This chain connects TRBV12-3 or TRBV12-4 to TRBJ2-5; unclear D gene. V shed 4 bases and J shed 9 bases, with 9 bases lying between them. This CDR3 comprises 11 residues. CDR3 protein: CASSSQRSQYF. The CDR3 DNA is TGTGCCAGCAGTTCTCAGAGGTCCCAGTACTTC.

This chain links TRBV10-3 with TRBJ2-3; no firm D call. Germline values: CDR1 ENHRY, CDR2 SYGVKD. The CDR3 is 12 residues long. The V and J ends lost 5 bases and 9 bases respectively, with 12 bases between them. The CDR3 sequence: CAISLASKTQYF. DNA of the CDR3: TGTGCCATCAGTTTAGCAAGTAAAACGCAGTATTTT.

This clonotype was found many times. The chain employs TRBV29-1 and TRBJ1-1; D is unclear. V was pared by 4 bases and J by 5 bases, with 11 bases between. Germline V gene data show CDR1 as SQVTM and CDR2 as ANQGSEA. CDR3 length: 12 amino acids. CDR3 residues: CSVGPGQTEAFF. The CDR3 nucleotides are TGCAGCGTTGGGCCCGGGCAAACTGAAGCTTTCTTT.

The chain is built from TRBV5-1 and TRBJ2-7; possibly TRBD2 for D (5 bases). Germline CDR1 SGHRS, CDR2 YFSETQ. Between the trimmed V and J ends, which lost 0 bases and 0 bases, there was a span of 10 bases. This CDR3 has 15 residues. The CDR3 is CASSLVERYSYEQYF. DNA of the CDR3: TGCGCCAGCAGCTTGGTGGAGCGGTACTCCTACGAGCAGTACTTC.

This clonotype was seen at least ten times. The V call is TRBV29-1, the J call TRBJ2-3; TRBD2 matches 8 bases. CDR1 is SQVTM and CDR2 is ANQGSEA in the germline V gene. This CDR3 is 13 amino acids long. CDR3 loop: CSLAGGSTDTQYF. In nucleotides, the CDR3 is TGCAGTCTTGCGGGAGGAAGCACAGATACGCAGTATTTT.

This clonotype was counted at least ten times. The genes are TRBV5-1 and TRBJ2-1; D is undetermined. The V gene lost 4 bases and the J gene lost 8 bases, with 13 bases spanning the gap. CDR1 is SGHRS and CDR2 is YFSETQ in the germline V gene. The CDR3 spans 13 residues. In nucleotides, the CDR3 is TGCGCCAGCAGCCCAGGACCGTGGGATGAGCAGTTCTTC. It yields the protein CASSPGPWDEQFF.

This clonotype was counted a few times. The chain is built from TRBV7-3 and TRBJ2-1, with 10 bases identical to TRBD1. V lost 8 bases and J lost 13; bases outside the gene matches: 5. Germline V lookup: CDR1 SGHTA, CDR2 FQGTGA. There are 11 residues in the CDR3. The CDR3 DNA reads TGTGCCAGCGGACAGGGGGGGGGTCAGTTCTTC. Residues: CASGQGGGQFF.

This clonotype was seen a few times. The genes are TRBV6-5 and TRBJ2-1; possible D gene TRBD1, 5 bases. Germline V gene data show CDR1 as MNHEY and CDR2 as SVGAGI. The length of the CDR3 is 11 residues. Between the trimmed V and J ends, which lost 5 bases and 10 bases, there was a span of 9 bases. DNA of the CDR3: TGTGCCAGCAGTCAGGACACGGAGCAGTTCTTC. It yields the protein CASSQDTEQFF.

This clonotype occurred a few times. J is TRBJ2-2 and V is TRBV7-6; D is possibly TRBD1 or TRBD2 (5 bases each). The V gene lost 9 bases and the J gene lost 5 bases, with 7 bases spanning the gap. The CDR3 totals 11 residues. Germline V CDR1 and CDR2: SGHVS, FNYEAQ. In DNA form, the CDR3 reads TGTGCCAGTGGGGGTACCGGGGAGCTGTTTTTT. It encodes CASGGTGELFF.

The chain joins TRBV12-3 or TRBV12-4 to TRBJ2-1, with a possible D match to TRBD2 (6 bases). The CDR3 is 13 residues long. V dropped 7 bases and J dropped 9 bases, with 16 bases sitting between them. The CDR3 region has the DNA TGTGCCAGCAAGCGGGCCGGATTGCCTGAGCAGTTCTTC. Residues: CASKRAGLPEQFF.

This chain connects TRBV4-1 to TRBJ2-3; D remains unclear. The CDR3 totals 14 residues. The germline CDR1 and CDR2 sequences are MGHRA and YSYEKL. The germline V and J ends were trimmed by 1 base and 4 bases, with 9 bases remaining between them. This chain's CDR3 is CASSQVRRADTQYF. DNA for the CDR3: TGCGCCAGCAGCCAAGTGAGACGGGCAGATACGCAGTATTTT.

This clonotype was seen only a few times. The J gene is TRBJ2-2, the V gene TRBV7-3; no clear D gene. V shed 1 base and J shed 1 base, with 10 bases lying between them. Germline V gene lookup returns CDR1 SGHTA and CDR2 FQGTGA. CDR3 length equals 16 residues. The CDR3 DNA reads TGTGCCAGCAGCTTAAGGGCAGTTATGAACACCGGGGAGCTGTTTTTT. This translates into CASSLRAVMNTGELFF.

The chain couples TRBV5-1 to TRBJ2-1; 12 nucleotides line up with TRBD2. The germline gives CDR1 SGHRS, CDR2 YFSETQ. V dropped 10 bases and J dropped 0; count of bases not matched to a gene: 14. The CDR3 contains 18 residues. CDR3 region: CASTMGLAGGSSYNEQFF. The CDR3 region has the DNA TGCGCCTCCACAATGGGGCTAGCGGGAGGGAGCTCCTACAATGAGCAGTTCTTC.

This chain links TRBV3-1 with TRBJ1-3, with 9 positions matching TRBD1. The CDR3 consists of 15 residues. Per germline, CDR1 LGHDT and CDR2 YNNKEL (reference sequence). Losses at the gene ends were 1 base for V and 11 bases for J; bases not matched to a gene: 9. The CDR3 region has the DNA TGTGCCAGCAGCCAAGGAACGGACAGGGGATTCGCCATATATTTT. Translated, it gives CASSQGTDRGFAIYF.